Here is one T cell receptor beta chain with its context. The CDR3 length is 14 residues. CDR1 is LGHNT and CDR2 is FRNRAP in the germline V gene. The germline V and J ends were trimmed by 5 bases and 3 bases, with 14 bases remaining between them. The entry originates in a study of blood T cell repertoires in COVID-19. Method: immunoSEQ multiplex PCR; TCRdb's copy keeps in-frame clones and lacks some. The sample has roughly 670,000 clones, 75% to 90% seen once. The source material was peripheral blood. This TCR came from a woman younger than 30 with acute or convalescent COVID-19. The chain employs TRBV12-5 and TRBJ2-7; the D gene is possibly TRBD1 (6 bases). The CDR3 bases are TGTGCTAGTGGTGGCCAGGGGATCGACTACGAGCAGTACTTC. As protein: CASGGQGIDYEQYF. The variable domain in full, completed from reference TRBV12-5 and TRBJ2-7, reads DARVTQTPRHKVTEMGQEVTMRCQPILGHNTVFWYRQTMMQGLELLAYFRNRAPLDDSGMPKDRFSAEMPDATLATLKIQPSEPRDSAVYFCASGGQGIDYEQYFGPGTRLTVT.